This entry lists 31 T cell receptor beta chains sequenced from one sample in a study of early T cells in non-severe SARS-CoV-2 infection (dated by TCRdb to the early 2020s). The library relied on 5' RACE. The sequencing machine was a NextSeq 500. TCRdb took the public reads, trimmed them with fastp at Q25, ran MiXCR for clone calling and kept in-frame beta chains. Every CDR3 protein is listed once, alongside the most common genes and DNA of its rows. The sample data list about 80,000 distinct CDR3 sequences, and about an eighth of these were observed just once. The ten top clones hold around 3.6% of the sample. Sequenced: whole blood. The receptors were gathered from an adult who was a healthcare worker with PCR-confirmed SARS-CoV-2 infection or an uninfected control (not recorded which).

This clonotype has a single count. The rearrangement uses TRBV9 and TRBJ1-5; no definite D call. Trimming cost V 0 bases and J 2 bases, with 6 bases left between them. Per the germline V gene, CDR1 is SGDLS and CDR2 is YYNGEE. This CDR3 contains 14 residues. CDR3 loop: CASSVGEGNQPQHF. The CDR3 DNA sequence: TGTGCCAGCAGCGTAGGGGAGGGCAATCAGCCCCAGCATTTT.

J is TRBJ2-7 and V is TRBV7-9, with TRBD2 as a possible D gene (6 bases). V lost 1 base and J lost 0, with 13 bases in between. In germline, CDR1 is SEHNR, CDR2 FQNEAQ (reference sequence). This CDR3 contains 16 residues. CDR3 sequence reads: CASSLVGGNPSYEQYF. CDR3 coding DNA: TGTGCCAGCAGCTTAGTGGGCGGGAACCCCTCCTACGAGCAGTACTTC.

A few counts support this clonotype. The chain joins TRBV28 to TRBJ2-7, with D unresolved. Trimming pared 6 bases from V and 3 bases from J, leaving 9 bases between. The CDR3 contains 12 residues. Germline V gene sequence: CDR1 MDHEN, CDR2 SYDVKM. The CDR3 sequence is CASRGPYYEQYF. For the CDR3, the DNA is TGTGCCAGCAGAGGACCCTACTACGAGCAGTACTTC.

The chain uses TRBV20-1 and TRBJ1-5; no firm D call. Trimming cost V 3 bases and J 3 bases, with 9 bases left between them. Germline CDR1 is DFQATT and CDR2 is SNEGSKA (reference sequence). This CDR3 comprises 13 residues. The CDR3 region has the DNA TGCAGTGCTAGTCGCCGGATCAATCAGCCCCAGCATTTT. Translated, it gives CSASRRINQPQHF.

In this sample, this clonotype turned up many times. The rearrangement joins TRBV28 to TRBJ2-2; 10 positions agree with TRBD2. V dropped 6 bases and J dropped 2; count of bases not matched to a gene: 6. From germline, CDR1 is MDHEN and CDR2 SYDVKM. The CDR3 is made up of 16 amino acids. This CDR3 reads CASREWTSGNTGELFF. The CDR3 bases are TGTGCCAGCAGAGAATGGACTAGCGGTAACACCGGGGAGCTGTTTTTT.

The V gene is TRBV10-3, the J gene TRBJ2-4; maybe TRBD1 (6 bases). CDR1 and CDR2 (germline): ENHRY, SYGVKD. V dropped 5 bases and J dropped 3 bases, with 14 bases sitting between them. The CDR3 contains 15 residues. CDR3 loop: CAISTPGDHKNIQYF. The CDR3 coding sequence is TGTGCCATCAGTACCCCAGGGGATCACAAAAACATTCAGTACTTC.

This chain links TRBV7-9 with TRBJ2-1; no reliable D call. Germline loops: CDR1 SEHNR, CDR2 FQNEAQ (reference sequence). V was shortened by 5 bases and J by 0 bases, with 17 bases between the two germline ends. This CDR3 spans 17 amino acids. The CDR3 bases are TGTGCCAGCAGCCCAAGTCTCCGACCGAGCTCCTACAATGAGCAGTTCTTC. Translation gives CASSPSLRPSSYNEQFF.

The J gene is TRBJ2-1, the V gene TRBV7-6; 13 bases fit TRBD2. Per germline, CDR1 SGHVS and CDR2 FNYEAQ. V was clipped by 5 bases and J by 1 base; unmatched bases: 8. This CDR3 comprises 18 residues. The DNA for the CDR3 is TGTGCCAGCAGCCCGGGACTAGCGGGACCGAGGTCCTACAATGAGCAGTTCTTC. Translation: CASSPGLAGPRSYNEQFF.

This rearrangement joins TRBV7-2 to TRBJ1-5; TRBD1 might be the D (6 bases). The CDR3 totals 15 residues. Germline V gives CDR1 SGHTA, CDR2 FQGNSA. Between the trimmed V and J ends, which lost 5 bases and 4 bases, there was a span of 15 bases. The CDR3 loop is CASSPSGQPNQPQHF. In nucleotides, the CDR3 is TGTGCCAGCAGCCCTTCCGGACAGCCGAATCAGCCCCAGCATTTT.

This clonotype has ten or more counts. V and J are TRBV29-1 and TRBJ2-2; 9 positions agree with TRBD1. This CDR3 comprises 14 residues. Germline CDR1 is SQVTM and CDR2 is ANQGSEA. V shed 4 bases and J 4 bases; nucleotides not matched to a gene: 4. In DNA form, the CDR3 reads TGCAGCGTTGGCTGGACAGGGGTCACCGGGGAGCTGTTTTTT. Its translation: CSVGWTGVTGELFF.

This chain connects TRBV12-3 or TRBV12-4 to TRBJ2-5; 7 bases are shared with TRBD2. This CDR3 has 14 amino acids. Trimming removed 6 bases from V and 4 bases from J; junction bases left unmatched: 8. The CDR3 nucleotides read TGTGCCAGCAGAGGCCCCCCTAGCGGAGAGACCCAGTACTTC. This codes for CASRGPPSGETQYF.

The V call is TRBV28, the J call TRBJ2-5; either TRBD1 or TRBD2 may fit D (5 bases each). Trimming removed 7 bases at V and 3 bases at J, with 15 bases between. This CDR3 region has 14 residues. Germline loops: CDR1 MDHEN, CDR2 SYDVKM. CDR3 sequence reads: CASTPPRGEETQYF. CDR3 DNA: TGTGCCAGCACCCCCCCGAGGGGTGAAGAGACCCAGTACTTC.

A few counts support this clonotype. The chain combines TRBV19 with TRBJ1-1; D ambiguous. Trimming shortened V by 6 bases and J by 3 bases, and 11 bases separated the two germline ends. The CDR3 has 13 residues. CDR1 LNHDA and CDR2 SQIVND come from the germline V gene (reference sequence). The CDR3 region has the DNA TGTGCCAGTAGATCCGGGTGGTACACTGAAGCTTTCTTT. It yields the protein CASRSGWYTEAFF.

The chain employs TRBV28 and TRBJ2-2; TRBD1 aligns across 10 bases. The CDR3 is 16 residues long. The junction had 5 bases not matched to a gene; V was cut back by 6 bases and J by 1 base. Germline V gene lookup returns CDR1 MDHEN and CDR2 SYDVKM. Here the CDR3 DNA reads TGTGCCAGCAGCCCCAGGGACAGGGGGAACACCGGGGAGCTGTTTTTT. Protein: CASSPRDRGNTGELFF.

This clonotype is labeled as medium-sized (0.01 to 0.1%). The chain carries TRBV3-1 and TRBJ2-7, with 13 nucleotides matching TRBD2. V shed 4 bases and J 3 bases; nucleotides not matched to a gene: 0. This CDR3 region has 14 residues. Germline V lookup: CDR1 LGHDT, CDR2 YNNKEL (reference sequence). The CDR3 spells CASSRTSGSYEQYF. In DNA, the CDR3 is TGTGCCAGCAGCCGGACTAGCGGGAGCTACGAGCAGTACTTC.

The chain employs TRBV5-4 and TRBJ2-4; 9 bases fit TRBD1. V lost 1 base, J lost 15 bases, and 8 bases stayed unmatched. Germline CDR1 is SGHNT and CDR2 is YYREEE (reference sequence). This CDR3 has 13 residues. This CDR3 is CASSLTGGEGWYF. The CDR3, as DNA: TGTGCCAGCAGCTTGACAGGGGGCGAGGGATGGTACTTC.

The chain combines TRBV19 with TRBJ1-2, with D unclear. With 5 bases removed from V and 7 bases from J, the gap between germline ends came to 8 bases. The CDR3 has 11 amino acids. The V gene's germline CDR1 is LNHDA and CDR2 SQIVND (reference sequence). The CDR3 spells CASSATVGYTF. CDR3 DNA sequence: TGTGCCAGTAGTGCGACGGTTGGCTACACCTTC.

Concerning this clonotype: Since a much larger clone is just one base distant, this may be a read error. The CDR3: CASSVRGTEAFF. The CDR3 nucleotides read TGTGCCAGCAGCGTCAGGGGGACTGAAGCTTTCTTT. V usage is TRBV6-6 and J usage is TRBJ1-1; 7 bases are shared with TRBD1. From germline, CDR1 is MNHNY and CDR2 SVGAGI (reference sequence). The CDR3 length is 12 residues. Losses at the gene ends were 6 bases for V and 5 bases for J; bases not matched to a gene: 3.

The CDR3 nucleotides are TGCAGCGTTGAAGATCTTCCTGAAGCTTTCTTT. Residues: CSVEDLPEAFF. The chain joins TRBV29-1 to TRBJ1-1; no clear D. Germline-derived CDR1 and CDR2 are SQVTM and ANQGSEA. Trimming cost V 0 bases and J 6 bases, with 5 bases left between them. The CDR3 contains 11 residues.

Remarks on this clonotype: A much larger clone sits a single nucleotide away, making a read error possible. V is TRBV20-1 and J is TRBJ2-3; D perhaps matches TRBD1 (6 bases). The CDR3 runs 15 residues. Trimming removed 4 bases at V and 0 bases at J, with 14 bases between. Germline CDR1 and CDR2: DFQATT and SNEGSKA (reference sequence). As DNA, the CDR3 is TGCAGTGCTAACGGAGAGGGGGAAAGCACAGATACGCAGTATTTT. This gives the protein CSANGEGESTDTQYF.

There are many counts of this clonotype. The chain is built from TRBV5-4 and TRBJ2-3; 10 nucleotides line up with TRBD1. After removal of 3 bases from V and 5 bases from J, the junction contained 0 bases not matched to a gene. CDR3 length: 13 amino acids. The germline CDR1 and CDR2 sequences are SGHNT and YYREEE (reference sequence). The CDR3 loop is CASSWTGGDTQYF. The CDR3 nucleotides are TGTGCCAGCAGCTGGACAGGGGGAGATACGCAGTATTTT. Full variable domain (rest looked up from reference TRBV5-4 and TRBJ2-3): ETGVTQSPTHLIKTRGQQVTLRCSSQSGHNTVSWYQQALGQGPQFIFQYYREEENGRGNFPPRFSGLQFPNYSSELNVNALELDDSALYLCASSWTGGDTQYFGPGTRLTVL.

This clonotype was found a few times. The gene calls are TRBV12-3 or TRBV12-4 and TRBJ2-3; either TRBD1 or TRBD2 may fit D (5 bases each). The V gene lost 0 bases and the J gene lost 2 bases, with 15 bases spanning the gap. The CDR3 is 17 residues long. This chain's CDR3 is CASSLAGTSRNTDTQYF. DNA of the CDR3: TGTGCCAGCAGTTTAGCCGGGACCTCACGTAACACAGATACGCAGTATTTT.

The rearrangement links TRBV11-2 to TRBJ2-7; 9 bases fit TRBD2. The ends lost 5 bases at V and 3 bases at J; junction bases unmatched: 2. CDR3 length equals 13 residues. The V gene's germline CDR1 is SGHAT and CDR2 FQNNGV. The CDR3 coding sequence is TGTGCCAGCAGCATAGCGGGAGTCTACGAGCAGTACTTC. It translates to CASSIAGVYEQYF.

This clonotype has a handful of counts. This sequence joins TRBV29-1 and TRBJ2-2; TRBD2 aligns across 13 bases. Germline CDR1 reads SQVTM; CDR2 reads ANQGSEA. The V segment lost 7 bases and the J segment 1 base; nucleotides outside the gene matches: 9. The CDR3 runs 17 residues. The CDR3 is CSALGGLAGVNTGELFF. As DNA, the CDR3 is TGCAGCGCCCTGGGAGGACTAGCGGGAGTGAACACCGGGGAGCTGTTTTTT.

This clonotype has just a few counts. V is TRBV5-1 and J is TRBJ1-1; 9 positions match TRBD1. The CDR3 has 14 amino acids. The V gene's germline CDR1 is SGHRS and CDR2 YFSETQ. After removal of 5 bases from V and 4 bases from J, the junction contained 6 bases not matched to a gene. CDR3 sequence: CASSSVTGGTEAFF. The CDR3 DNA follows: TGCGCCAGCAGTTCAGTGACAGGGGGCACTGAAGCTTTCTTT.

This clonotype has a handful of counts. The chain joins TRBV10-1 to TRBJ2-7; weak D call: TRBD2 (5 bases). This CDR3 has 13 amino acids. V lost 3 bases and J 13 bases, leaving 19 bases between the germline ends. CDR1 WNHNN and CDR2 SYGVQD come from the germline V gene (reference sequence). The CDR3 sequence is CASSDMASPGLYF. The CDR3 DNA reads TGCGCCAGCAGTGATATGGCTAGCCCTGGCCTATACTTC.

This clonotype was observed a few times. This chain joins TRBV5-1 and TRBJ2-7; D might be TRBD1 (5 bases). V gave up 3 bases and J gave up 1 base, with 14 bases separating them. The CDR3 totals 15 residues. Germline V gene data show CDR1 as SGHRS and CDR2 as YFSETQ. The CDR3 DNA is TGCGCCAGCAGCTCCCCGGACAAGGGGTCCTACGAGCAGTACTTC. Translating it yields CASSSPDKGSYEQYF. The whole variable domain, remainder taken from reference TRBV5-1 and TRBJ2-7, is KAGVTQTPRYLIKTRGQQVTLSCSPISGHRSVSWYQQTPGQGLQFLFEYFSETQRNKGNFPGRFSGRQFSNSRSEMNVSTLELGDSALYLCASSSPDKGSYEQYFGPGTRLTVT.

This clonotype has at least ten counts. CDR3 nucleotides: TGTGCCAGCAGCCCTACAACCGATACTGAAGCTTTCTTT. This gives the protein CASSPTTDTEAFF. The chain employs TRBV7-9 and TRBJ1-1; no clear D. The V and J ends lost 5 bases and 5 bases respectively, with 12 bases between them. CDR3 length: 13 amino acids. Germline assignment: CDR1 SEHNR and CDR2 FQNEAQ (reference sequence).

The chain couples TRBV3-1 to TRBJ2-7, with D uncertain. This CDR3 contains 12 residues. Germline V gene data show CDR1 as LGHDT and CDR2 as YNNKEL (reference sequence). V was pared by 0 bases and J by 6 bases, with 6 bases between. The CDR3 DNA is TGTGCCAGCAGCCAAGAACGGAGCGAGCAGTACTTC. Protein: CASSQERSEQYF.

The sample holds a few counts of this clonotype. V usage is TRBV4-1 and J usage is TRBJ2-1; 9 nucleotides line up with TRBD2. V was pared by 4 bases and J by 7 bases, with 8 bases of the junction left unmatched. The CDR3 is 15 residues long. CDR1 is MGHRA and CDR2 is YSYEKL in the germline V gene. The CDR3 nucleotides are TGCGCCAGCAGCCCTCTAGCGGGAAGGGGGAATGAGCAGTTCTTC. Translated, it gives CASSPLAGRGNEQFF.

The table lists this clonotype with a few counts. This chain's CDR3 is CASSLAGLAGGGANVLTF. The CDR3 nucleotides are TGTGCCAGCAGCTTAGCGGGGCTAGCGGGAGGAGGGGCCAACGTCCTGACTTTC. This rearrangement joins TRBV7-6 to TRBJ2-6; 11 bases match TRBD2. This CDR3 region has 18 residues. V dropped 0 bases and J dropped 4; count of bases not matched to a gene: 5. Germline CDR1 is SGHVS and CDR2 is FNYEAQ.